The present TCR beta chain was sequenced within a study of shared T cell receptors in the human thymus. Sequenced by immunoSEQ multiplex PCR; TCRdb stores in-frame clones only, minus some. The sample comprises 720,000 or so clones, 75% to 90% of which are singletons, and around 0.01% rests with the top ten. J was trimmed by 1 base and V by 0 bases; bases with no gene match: 3. CDR1 is SGHDT and CDR2 is YYEEEE in the germline V gene. The CDR3 length is 16 residues. The data also belong to a second study, concerning human thymus T cells. That report notes: Infants, healthy and Finnish, who were having corrective surgery for congenital heart defects served as donors. Blood and thymic repertoires both appeared biased in V and J gene usage.

The chain joins TRBV5-6 to TRBJ1-1; 10 bases map to TRBD1. The material sequenced was thymocytes. The source is a girl under two years old with a congenital heart defect. In nucleotides, the CDR3 is TGTGCCAGCAGCTTGGGCGGGACAGGGGCGAACACTGAAGCTTTCTTT. Translation: CASSLGGTGANTEAFF.